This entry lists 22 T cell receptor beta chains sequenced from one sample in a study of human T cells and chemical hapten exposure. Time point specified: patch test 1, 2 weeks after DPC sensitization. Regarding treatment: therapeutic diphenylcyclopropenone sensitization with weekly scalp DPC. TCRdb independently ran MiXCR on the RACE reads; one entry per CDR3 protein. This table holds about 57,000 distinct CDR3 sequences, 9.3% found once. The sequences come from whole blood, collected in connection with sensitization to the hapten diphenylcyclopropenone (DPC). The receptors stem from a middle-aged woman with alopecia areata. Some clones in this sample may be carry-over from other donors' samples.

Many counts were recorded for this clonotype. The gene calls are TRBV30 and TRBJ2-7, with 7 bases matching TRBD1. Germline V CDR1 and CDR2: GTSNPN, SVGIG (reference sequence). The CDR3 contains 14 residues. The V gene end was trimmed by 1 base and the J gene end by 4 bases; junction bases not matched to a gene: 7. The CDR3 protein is CAWSAESTGYEQYF. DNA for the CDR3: TGTGCCTGGAGTGCAGAATCGACAGGGTACGAGCAGTACTTC.

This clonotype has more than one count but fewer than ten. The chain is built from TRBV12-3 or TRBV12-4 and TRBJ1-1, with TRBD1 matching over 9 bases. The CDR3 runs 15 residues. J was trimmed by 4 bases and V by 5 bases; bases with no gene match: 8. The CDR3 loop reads CASSPSGTGFTEAFF. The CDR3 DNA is TGTGCCAGCAGTCCTTCCGGGACAGGGTTCACTGAAGCTTTCTTT.

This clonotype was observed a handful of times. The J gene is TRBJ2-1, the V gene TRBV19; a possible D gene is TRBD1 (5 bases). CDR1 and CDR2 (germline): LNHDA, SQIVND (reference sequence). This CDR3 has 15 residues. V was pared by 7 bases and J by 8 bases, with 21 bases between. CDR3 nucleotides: TGTGCCAGTACTCCAGGGTTTTATTCTTCCGATGAGCAGTTCTTC. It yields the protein CASTPGFYSSDEQFF.

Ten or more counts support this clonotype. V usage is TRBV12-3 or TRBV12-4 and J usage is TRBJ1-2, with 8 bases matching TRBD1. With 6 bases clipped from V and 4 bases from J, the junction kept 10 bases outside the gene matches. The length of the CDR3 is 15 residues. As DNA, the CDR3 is TGTGCCAGCAGCCATTCAGGGGGACAGGCCTATGGCTACACCTTC. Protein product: CASSHSGGQAYGYTF.

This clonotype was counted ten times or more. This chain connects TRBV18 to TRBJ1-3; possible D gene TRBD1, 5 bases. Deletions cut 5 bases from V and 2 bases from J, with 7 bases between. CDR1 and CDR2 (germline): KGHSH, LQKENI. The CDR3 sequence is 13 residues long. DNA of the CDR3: TGTGCCAGCTCATCGGGGGCTGGAAACACCATATATTTT. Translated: CASSSGAGNTIYF.

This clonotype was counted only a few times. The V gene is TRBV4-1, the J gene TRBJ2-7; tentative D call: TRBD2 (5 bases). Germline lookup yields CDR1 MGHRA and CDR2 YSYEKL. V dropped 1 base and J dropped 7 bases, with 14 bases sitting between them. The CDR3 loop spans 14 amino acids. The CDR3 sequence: CASSQGLEVGEQYF. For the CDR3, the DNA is TGCGCCAGCAGCCAAGGGCTGGAGGTGGGGGAGCAGTACTTC.

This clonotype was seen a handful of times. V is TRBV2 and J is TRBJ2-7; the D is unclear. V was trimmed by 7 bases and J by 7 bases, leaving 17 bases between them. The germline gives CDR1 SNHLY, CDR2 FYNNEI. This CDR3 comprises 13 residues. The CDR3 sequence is CASTGRRVREQYF. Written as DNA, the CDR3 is TGTGCCAGCACTGGCAGACGCGTTCGAGAGCAGTACTTC.

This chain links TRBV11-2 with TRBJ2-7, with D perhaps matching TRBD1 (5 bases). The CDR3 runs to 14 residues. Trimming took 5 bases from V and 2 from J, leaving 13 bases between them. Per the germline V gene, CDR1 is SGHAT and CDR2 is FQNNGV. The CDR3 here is CASSPFTGPYEQYF. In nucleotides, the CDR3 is TGTGCCAGCAGCCCCTTTACAGGTCCCTACGAGCAGTACTTC. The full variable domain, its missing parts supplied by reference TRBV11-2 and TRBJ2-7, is EAGVAQSPRYKIIEKRQSVAFWCNPISGHATLYWYQQILGQGPKLLIQFQNNGVVDDSQLPKDRFSAERLKGVDSTLKIQPAKLEDSAVYLCASSPFTGPYEQYFGPGTRLTVT.

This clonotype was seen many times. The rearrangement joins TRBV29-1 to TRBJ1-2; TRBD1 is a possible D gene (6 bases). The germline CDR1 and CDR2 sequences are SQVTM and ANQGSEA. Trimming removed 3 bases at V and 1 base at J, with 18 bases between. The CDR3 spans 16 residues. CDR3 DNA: TGCAGCGTTGACGAATTTGGTAACAGGGATAACTATGGCTACACCTTC. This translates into CSVDEFGNRDNYGYTF.

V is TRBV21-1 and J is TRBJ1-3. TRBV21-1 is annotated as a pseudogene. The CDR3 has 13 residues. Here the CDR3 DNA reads TGTGCCATCCAGAGGGGAGGTGAGGACACCATATATTTT. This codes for CAIQRGGEDTIYF.

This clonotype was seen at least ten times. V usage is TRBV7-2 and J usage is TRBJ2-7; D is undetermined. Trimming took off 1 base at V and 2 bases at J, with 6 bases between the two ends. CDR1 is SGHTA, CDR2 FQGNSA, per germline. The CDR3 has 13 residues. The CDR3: CASSLVQAYEQYF. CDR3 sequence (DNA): TGTGCCAGCAGCTTAGTCCAGGCCTACGAGCAGTACTTC.

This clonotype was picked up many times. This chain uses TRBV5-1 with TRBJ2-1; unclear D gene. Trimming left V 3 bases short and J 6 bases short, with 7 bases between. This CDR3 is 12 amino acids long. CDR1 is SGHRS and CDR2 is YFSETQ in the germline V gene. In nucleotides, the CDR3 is TGCGCCAGCAGCTCAGGTATCAATGAGCAGTTCTTC. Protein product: CASSSGINEQFF.

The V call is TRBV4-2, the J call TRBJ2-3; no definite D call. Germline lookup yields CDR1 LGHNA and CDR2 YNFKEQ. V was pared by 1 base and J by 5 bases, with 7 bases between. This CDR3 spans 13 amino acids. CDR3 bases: TGTGCCAGCAGCCAAGTCGGGCGAGATACGCAGTATTTT. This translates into CASSQVGRDTQYF.

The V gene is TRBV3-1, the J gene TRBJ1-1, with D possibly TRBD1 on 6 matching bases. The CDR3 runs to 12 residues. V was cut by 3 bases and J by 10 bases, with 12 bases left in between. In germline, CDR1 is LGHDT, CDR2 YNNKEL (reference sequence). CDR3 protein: CASSQWTAAAFF. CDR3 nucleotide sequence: TGTGCCAGCAGCCAGTGGACAGCGGCAGCTTTCTTT.

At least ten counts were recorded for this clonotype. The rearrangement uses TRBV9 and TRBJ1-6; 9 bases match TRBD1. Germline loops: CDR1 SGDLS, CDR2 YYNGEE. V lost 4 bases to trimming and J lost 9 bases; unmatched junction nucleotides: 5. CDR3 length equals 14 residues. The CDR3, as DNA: TGTGCCAGCAGCCTGACAGGGGGAATTTCACCCCTCCACTTT. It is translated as CASSLTGGISPLHF.

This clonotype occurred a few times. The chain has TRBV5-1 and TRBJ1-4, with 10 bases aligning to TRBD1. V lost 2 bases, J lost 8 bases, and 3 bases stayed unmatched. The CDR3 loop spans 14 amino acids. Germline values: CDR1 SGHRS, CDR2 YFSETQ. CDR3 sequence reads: CASSFGTGDEKLFF. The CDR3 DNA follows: TGCGCCAGCAGCTTCGGGACAGGGGACGAAAAACTGTTTTTT.

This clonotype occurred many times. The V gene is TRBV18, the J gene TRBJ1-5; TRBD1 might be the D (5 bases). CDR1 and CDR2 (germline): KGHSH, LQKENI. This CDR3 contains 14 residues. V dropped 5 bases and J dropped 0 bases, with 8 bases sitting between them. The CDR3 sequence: CASSGDGSNQPQHF. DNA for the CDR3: TGTGCCAGCTCAGGGGACGGTAGCAATCAGCCCCAGCATTTT.

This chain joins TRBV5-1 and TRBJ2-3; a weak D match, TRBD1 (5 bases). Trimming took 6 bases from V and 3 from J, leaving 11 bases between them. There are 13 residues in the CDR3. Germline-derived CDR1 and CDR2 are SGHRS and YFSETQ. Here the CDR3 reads CASKPQGTDTQYF. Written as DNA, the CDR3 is TGCGCCAGCAAGCCCCAGGGTACAGATACGCAGTATTTT. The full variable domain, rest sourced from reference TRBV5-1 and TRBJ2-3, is KAGVTQTPRYLIKTRGQQVTLSCSPISGHRSVSWYQQTPGQGLQFLFEYFSETQRNKGNFPGRFSGRQFSNSRSEMNVSTLELGDSALYLCASKPQGTDTQYFGPGTRLTVL.

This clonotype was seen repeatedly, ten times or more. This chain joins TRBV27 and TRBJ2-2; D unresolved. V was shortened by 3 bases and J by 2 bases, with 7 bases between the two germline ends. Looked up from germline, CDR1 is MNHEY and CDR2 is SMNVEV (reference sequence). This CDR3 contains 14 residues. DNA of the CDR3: TGTGCCAGCAGTTTTTGGAGAAACACCGGGGAGCTGTTTTTT. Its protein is CASSFWRNTGELFF.

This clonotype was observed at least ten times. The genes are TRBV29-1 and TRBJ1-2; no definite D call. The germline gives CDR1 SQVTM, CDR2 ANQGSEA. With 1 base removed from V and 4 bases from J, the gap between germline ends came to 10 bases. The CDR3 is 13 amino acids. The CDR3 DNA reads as TGCAGCGTTGAAGTGTACAACTCCTATGGCTACACCTTC. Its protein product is CSVEVYNSYGYTF. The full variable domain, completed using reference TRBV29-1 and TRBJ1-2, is SAVISQKPSRDICQRGTSLTIQCQVDSQVTMMFWYRQQPGQSLTLIATANQGSEATYESGFVIDKFPISRPNLTFSTLTVSNMSPEDSSIYLCSVEVYNSYGYTFGSGTRLTVV.

In DNA, the CDR3 is TGCAGTATGGGACGGAGGGCAGAGACCCAGTACTTC. As protein: CSMGRRAETQYF. V usage is TRBV20-1 and J usage is TRBJ2-5; possibly TRBD2 for D (6 bases). The CDR3 has 12 amino acids. Germline CDR1 and CDR2: DFQATT and SNEGSKA (reference sequence). The ends were cut back, 8 bases at V and 4 bases at J, with 14 bases in the middle.

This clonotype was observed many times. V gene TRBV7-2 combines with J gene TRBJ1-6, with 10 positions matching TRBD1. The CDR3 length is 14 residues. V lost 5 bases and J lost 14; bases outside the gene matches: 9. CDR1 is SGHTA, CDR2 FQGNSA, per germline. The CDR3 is CASSRDRGRMTLHF. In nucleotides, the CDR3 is TGTGCCAGCAGCCGGGACAGGGGTAGGATGACCCTCCACTTT. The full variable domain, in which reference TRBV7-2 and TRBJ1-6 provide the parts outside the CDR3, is GAGVSQSPSNKVTEKGKDVELRCDPISGHTALYWYRQSLGQGLEFLIYFQGNSAPDKSGLPSDRFSAERTGGSVSTLTIQRTQQEDSAVYLCASSRDRGRMTLHFGNGTRLTVT.